This TCR beta chain was documented in a study of T cell responses to AZD1222 COVID-19 vaccine. About the research overall: Second doses that came at about 4 or about 12 weeks were put together.

Produced via immunoSEQ multiplex PCR; TCRdb's table is partial and in-frame only. The sample has approximately 110,000 clones; approximately 92% are singletons. Study results and limitations: Repertoires were obtained solely post-peak T cell response.

The CDR3 has 14 residues. CDR1 and CDR2 from the germline V gene are SEHNR and FQNEAQ (reference sequence). J gave up 6 bases and V 1 base, and 2 bases lay outside the gene matches. This clone was seen just once. Its target is not known. The V call is TRBV7-9, the J call TRBJ1-4; 7 nucleotides agree with TRBD1. Sequencing used peripheral blood, obtained on day 0 of AZD1222 vaccination. The receptor's source is an adult in good health. In DNA form, the CDR3 reads TGTGCCAGCAGCTTAGTTGGGACAGATGAAAAACTGTTTTTT. It encodes CASSLVGTDEKLFF. The entire variable domain, with the rest obtained from reference TRBV7-9 and TRBJ1-4, is as follows: DTGVSQNPRHKITKRGQNVTFRCDPISEHNRLYWYRQTLGQGPEFLTYFQNEAQLEKSRLLSDRFSAERPKGSFSTLEIQRTEQGDSAMYLCASSLVGTDEKLFFGSGTQLSVL.